This TCR beta chain was recorded in a study of CXCR3-negative and CXCR3-positive naive CD8 T cells. As regards this clonotype: The antigen remains undetermined.

The CDR3 loop spans 13 amino acids. Looked up from germline, CDR1 is ENHRY and CDR2 is SYGVKD. Study results and limitations: The study found comparably high diversity in both naive subsets and much lower diversity in memory CD8+ cells. TRBV-TRBJ usage was similar across naive CXCR3 subsets but distinct in memory cells. TRB CDR3s of CXCR3-positive naive cells were more hydrophobic than those of CXCR3-negative naive cells.

UMI-labeled 5' RACE yielded the TRB cDNA libraries. TCRdb reprocessed the 5' RACE reads; each CDR3 protein has one entry and no DNA is given. This repertoire comprises about 84,000 distinct CDR3 sequences; its ten largest clones make up about 0.62%. The sequenced material came from naive CXCR3+ CD8+ T cells from blood. Noted subset: CD45RO-CCR7+CD27+CD95- naive CD8+ T cells expressing CXCR3 (TNR3+). The receptor was isolated from a human donor in good health. Some clones in this sample may be carry-over from other donors' samples. The V and J genes are TRBV10-3 and TRBJ1-1. The CDR3 region is CAISTTENTEAFF.